This T cell receptor beta chain was found in a study of cytomegalovirus exposure and HLA in healthy donors (dated by TCRdb to the late 2010s). For the study in its entirety: An earlier analysis of more than 550 of the donors reported under 300 Gb of sequence data and 100 million to 120 million unique TCR beta sequences obtained from about 179 million T cells. An early release that covered fewer than 800 HLA-typed donors contained approximately 300 gigabases of sequencing data and 85 million to 100 million unique TCR sequences. Among the approximately 430 genotyped donors, 75% to 90% belonged to the genetic ancestry cluster associated with self-reported Caucasian donors. The study was designed to test whether signatures of past pathogen exposure could be identified by cataloging public T cell receptors. Using immunosequencing, the study profiled T cell repertoires from around 670 subjects and related those repertoires to cytomegalovirus serostatus. In addition to the first cohort of roughly 670 subjects, a separate validation cohort of over 90 different subjects was used. The study combined high-throughput TCR immunosequencing, statistical association of individual TCRs with disease status, and machine learning to predict cytomegalovirus infection status. In a later analysis, previously published TCR beta repertoires from 550 to 700 donors were re-analyzed and high-resolution HLA genotyping was added so that TCR occurrence patterns could be studied. Rather than using new phenotypic data, the later analysis identified candidate immune exposures from TCR beta sequences and from how often those sequences occurred across donors. An earlier analysis of fewer than 750 of the donors used high-throughput TCR beta sequencing to judge whether each TCR beta V gene segment behaved as functional or pseudogenic. Donor age, sex, ethnicity and CMV serostatus were collected together with the repertoire data. In a later genetic analysis, genome-wide SNP genotypes for about three fifths of the roughly 670 donors were used, and that subset was treated as a discovery cohort. All discovery cohort repertoires had been generated on a single sequencing platform. HLA typing covered class I and class II loci at four-digit resolution. Typing coverage differed by locus: A, B, C, DRB1 and DQB1 were typed in roughly 620-640 donors, DQA1 in roughly 500, DPA1 in over 600, and DPB1 in about 450. Because of strong linkage in the cohort, roughly five DR-DQ haplotypes were treated as single units for association and clustering. On average, roughly 200,000 unique TCR beta nucleotide sequences were sequenced per donor among fewer than 500 genotyped donors of the cohort, with roughly 18% of those sequences being non-productive.

Libraries were constructed by the immunoSEQ multiplex PCR assay. For the multiplex PCR, a mixture combining 60 forward primers for TCR Vbeta segments and 13 reverse primers for TCR Jbeta segments was used. A multiplex PCR assay on genomic DNA amplified the CDR3 region of rearranged TCR beta genes. On the Illumina HiSeq System, the amplified TCR beta libraries were sequenced as 87-base-pair reads. Processing in the source paper ran as follows. A later analysis tallied 75 million to 95 million unique TCR beta chains across the roughly 610 repertoires, and around 10 million of those chains were shared by two or more donors. To remove PCR and sequencing errors, raw reads were error-corrected and collapsed into unique sequences using a nearest-neighbor algorithm that merged closely related sequences. V, D and J gene segments were assigned by aligning CDR3 sequences to IMGT reference sequences. For a sequence to be retained, a match of at least six nucleotides was required to both a V gene segment and a J gene segment. A rearrangement counted as productive if the CDR3 had no stop codons and remained in frame with V and J, and every other rearrangement counted as non-productive. CDR3 was defined according to IMGT convention as the region running from the second conserved V-encoded cysteine to the conserved J-encoded phenylalanine. The earlier analysis of 500 to 750 of the donors excluded any sequence lacking an unambiguous match to a single V gene segment. In an earlier analysis of approximately 590 of the donors, V segments were called functional above 56.7% productive rearrangements and were called segregating when the between-donor standard deviation exceeded 5%. A statistical classification framework was built for diagnosing cytomegalovirus status from the catalog of TCR beta chain sequences. In a later analysis, TCR nucleotide sequences were compared against IMGT/GENE-DB human TR gene sequences so that V and J genes could be assigned. Using the TCRdist pipeline, a later analysis assigned CDR3 sequences along with most-parsimonious VDJ recombination scenarios. In a later analysis, every TCR beta chain was defined by the combination of its CDR3 amino acid sequence and its V-gene family, and reads without a unique V-gene family were dropped. A later analysis removed several hundred highly shared, low-generation-probability nucleotide sequences to deal with suspected cross-contamination and a sequencing artifact. For each public chain, a later analysis derived a clonal expansion index from normalized ranks of inferred template counts within each repertoire. In a later analysis, generation probabilities were computed using a VDJ recombination model fitted to out-of-frame rearrangements, and the results were checked against IGoR. In a later analysis, hypergeometric tests were used to score TCR-TCR, TCR-HLA and TCR-CMV co-occurrence, with a repertoire-size bias correction applied to TCR pairs. In a later analysis, false discovery rates were estimated by permuting HLA or CMV assignments 20 times. In a later analysis, co-occurring TCRs were grouped with DBSCAN, and TCRdist sequence similarity was added when clustering was performed within HLA-allele-positive subsets. Co-occurrence clustering excluded repertoires with fewer than 30,000 or more than 120,000 public chains, plus five with anomalous nucleotide sharing. The table was pulled from immuneACCESS by TCRdb, which kept in-frame rearrangements only. Such tables lose some clones; where checked, under half of the loss comes from unresolved V genes, and the rest has no known cause. V and J calls and clone size are as listed in that table; D and trimming were resolved from the DNA. For this sample the table gives approximately 130,000 clones, of which more than 75% were detected only once. The top ten clones comprise around 5.5% of the sample.

This clone turned up a few times. No cognate antigen has been identified for it. Base qualities are not at hand, and no much larger clone is one base apart. CDR1 and CDR2 are read off the germline V gene as SGHRS and YFSETQ. V is cut by 0 bases and J by 1 base, and the space between the germline ends is 10 bases. The CDR3 spans 15 residues, from the cysteine through the phenylalanine. CDR3 DNA is the only sequence kept; it has 45 bases, read in frame from the first base. The cohort was made up of several hundred healthy bone marrow donors. Cohort members were all nominally healthy when sampled, although unrecorded immune exposures were likely present. The donor was CMV seronegative and belonged to the group of over 350 seronegative cohort members. A peripheral blood sample was collected from each donor, and TCR beta sequencing was performed on peripheral blood mononuclear cells. The Qiagen DNeasy Blood Extraction Kit was used to extract genomic DNA from the blood cell samples.

General conclusions and limits of the study: Linkage disequilibrium might explain the correlated functional status among segregating V segments, but an unknown experimental factor could not be ruled out. An earlier analysis of some 590 of the donors showed that most TCR beta V segments appeared in productive rearrangements either about 87% or about 30% of the time, which broadly matched IMGT annotations. A cluster of highly shared sequence variants was judged likely to be a technical artifact of the sequencing pipeline. Across donors, most TCR sequences were observed very rarely, whereas some public TCRs were present in many individuals. Compared with equally common non-associated chains, HLA-associated TCR beta chains in a later analysis were more clonally expanded and had lower generation probabilities. The only immune exposure information available for the cohort was CMV serostatus. Compared with the roughly 700-donor mean, donors in an Asian-associated ancestry cluster had fewer N-insertions in productive TCRs, according to a later genetic analysis. The authors suggested that the approach could potentially be extended to other disease states and immunological phenotypes. Specific HLA alleles were associated with 15,000 to 20,000 TCR beta sequences at a false discovery rate of 0.05 in a later analysis. Some IMGT-functional V segments, including TRBV6-2 and TRBV6-3, could not be told apart with the 87-base-pair reads, so those segments were excluded. In a later genetic analysis, a missense DCLRE1C variant was associated with V-gene and J-gene trimming of TCR beta chains, and the association was replicated in an independent cohort. Three of the identified cytomegalovirus-associated TCR beta chains were confirmed in vitro to be specific for cytomegalovirus antigens. In a later analysis, the rate of TCR association differed among HLA loci, with DRB1 alleles having the most associated TCRs and HLA-C alleles having the fewest. Most CMV-associated TCR beta chains appeared to be HLA-restricted in a later analysis, and the HLA associations seemed to be driven largely by CMV exposure. A total of 150 to 200 TCR beta chains were listed by the study as associated with cytomegalovirus. Over 15 rarely observed V segments, including chromosome 9 orphons, were excluded from the earlier analysis of approximately 600 of the donors because counts were too low. A further reported finding was that TCR beta sequences accurately predicted the HLA-A and HLA-B alleles for most subjects in the first cohort. HLA typing was unavailable for some donors at each locus, so association tests used only the typed subset. This cohort had only TCR beta chains sequenced, and the lack of alpha or paired-chain data limited which features could be detected. Several of the top co-occurrence clusters appeared to be linked to parvovirus B19, influenza, CMV and Epstein-Barr virus, according to a later analysis. In both the original and validation cohorts, the classifier was reported to diagnose cytomegalovirus status with high specificity and sensitivity. Strong co-occurrence of HLA alleles, especially DR and DQ, made assigning TCR associations to individual alleles difficult. Presence/absence analyses assumed roughly uniform sequencing depth across donors, an assumption that may not hold.

The receptor's source is a woman in her 30s in good health and CMV-seronegative. The chain is made from TRBV5-1 and TRBJ1-1; matching of 6 bases hints at TRBD1 as the D gene. Sequencing was carried out using PBMCs. The CDR3 protein: CASSLDGRGNTEAFF. The nucleotide sequence reads TGCGCCAGCAGCTTGGACGGCAGGGGGAACACTGAAGCTTTCTTT. With the portions outside the CDR3 filled from the reference TRBV5-1 and TRBJ1-1 genes, the complete variable region becomes KAGVTQTPRYLIKTRGQQVTLSCSPISGHRSVSWYQQTPGQGLQFLFEYFSETQRNKGNFPGRFSGRQFSNSRSEMNVSTLELGDSALYLCASSLDGRGNTEAFFGQGTRLTVV.